Below are 22 T cell receptor beta chains sequenced from a single sample in a study of memory CD4+ T cells and cytomegalovirus serostatus. The sort gate was single viable CD3+CD4+CD8-CD45RO+ cells for memory CD4+ T cells. Measured with immunoSEQ multiplex PCR; TCRdb has only the in-frame clones, and not every one. The sample carries roughly 45,000 clones, 60% to 85% recorded once. Sequencing used memory CD4+ T cells from blood. The receptor source for this set is an adult in good health and CMV-seronegative.

This clone was picked up one time. This chain uses TRBV7-9 with TRBJ1-6, with D perhaps TRBD1 (6 bases). The V end was cut by 5 bases, the J end by 7 bases, with 18 bases between. From germline, CDR1 is SEHNR and CDR2 FQNEAQ (reference sequence). CDR3 length: 16 residues. This CDR3 is CASSLGGGQANSPLHF. CDR3 sequence (DNA): TGTGCCAGCAGCCTCGGGGGGGGACAAGCGAATTCACCCCTCCACTTT.

The chain has TRBV15 and TRBJ1-5, with 7 bases matching TRBD1. Germline CDR1 is LNHNV and CDR2 is YYDKDF (reference sequence). The CDR3 runs to 15 residues. V lost 3 bases, J lost 3 bases, and 5 bases stayed unmatched. CDR3 region: CATSSLTGVNQPQHF. The CDR3 DNA is TGTGCCACCAGCAGCCTCACAGGGGTCAATCAGCCCCAGCATTTT.

The CDR3 coding sequence is TGTGCCACCAGCAGAGGTCGGGGAGGGTTGGGCGAGCAGTTCTTC. Protein: CATSRGRGGLGEQFF. The J gene is TRBJ2-1, the V gene TRBV15, with 7 bases fitting TRBD2. V dropped 1 base and J dropped 10; count of bases not matched to a gene: 10. Per germline, CDR1 LNHNV and CDR2 YYDKDF (reference sequence). The CDR3 totals 15 residues.

This clone was seen only once. V is TRBV5-1 and J is TRBJ1-1; maybe TRBD1 (6 bases). CDR1 SGHRS and CDR2 YFSETQ come from the germline V gene. The CDR3 runs to 16 residues. Trimming removed 0 bases at V and 4 bases at J, with 16 bases between. CDR3 in DNA: TGCGCCAGCAGCTTGGAGTTTGGGTTCAGGGGCACTGAAGCTTTCTTT. Translation: CASSLEFGFRGTEAFF.

This clone was counted once. CDR3 bases: TGTGCCAGCAGCTTGTATGGGACAGGTTCCTACAATGAGCAGTTCTTC. Residues: CASSLYGTGSYNEQFF. The V gene is TRBV5-4, the J gene TRBJ2-1; 8 nucleotides align to TRBD1. The germline gives CDR1 SGHNT, CDR2 YYREEE (reference sequence). The CDR3 consists of 16 residues. The V gene end was trimmed by 1 base and the J gene end by 1 base; junction bases not matched to a gene: 4.

The chain joins TRBV6-1 to TRBJ1-1, with unresolved D. Trimming shortened V by 1 base and J by 8 bases, and 14 bases separated the two germline ends. The CDR3 spans 14 residues. The V gene's germline CDR1 is MNHNS and CDR2 SASEGT. The CDR3 region has the DNA TGTGCCAGCAGTGAAGTCTCGACCTTGAAAGAAGCTTTCTTT. Amino acids: CASSEVSTLKEAFF.

Note on this clone: This same CDR3 is encoded by further DNA sequences in the sample. This chain uses TRBV7-9 with TRBJ1-5; D not certain. Trimming left V 1 base short and J 5 bases short, with 6 bases between. The CDR3 totals 13 residues. Germline CDR1 is SEHNR and CDR2 is FQNEAQ (reference sequence). CDR3 DNA sequence: TGTGCCAGCAGCTTAGGGCGGGATCAGCCCCAGCATTTT. Translation: CASSLGRDQPQHF. The full variable domain, rest sourced from reference TRBV7-9 and TRBJ1-5, is DTGVSQNPRHKITKRGQNVTFRCDPISEHNRLYWYRQTLGQGPEFLTYFQNEAQLEKSRLLSDRFSAERPKGSFSTLEIQRTEQGDSAMYLCASSLGRDQPQHFGDGTRLSIL.

This clone was detected a few times. The chain has TRBV7-3 and TRBJ1-1; D is undetermined. Germline assignment: CDR1 SGHTA and CDR2 FQGTGA. The CDR3 is made up of 14 amino acids. Between the trimmed V and J ends, which lost 6 bases and 2 bases, there was a span of 13 bases. The CDR3 nucleotides are TGTGCCAGCAGTTTTAACGGGCCAAACACTGAAGCTTTCTTT. Translation: CASSFNGPNTEAFF. Drawing the rest from reference TRBV7-3 and TRBJ1-1, the complete variable domain is GAGVSQTPSNKVTEKGKYVELRCDPISGHTALYWYRQSLGQGPEFLIYFQGTGAADDSGLPNDRFFAVRPEGSVSTLKIQRTERGDSAVYLCASSFNGPNTEAFFGQGTRLTVV.

The chain recombines TRBV27 with TRBJ1-1, with a possible D match to TRBD1 (5 bases). Germline V gene lookup returns CDR1 MNHEY and CDR2 SMNVEV (reference sequence). V lost 5 bases and J lost 0, with 22 bases in between. The CDR3 is made up of 18 amino acids. The CDR3 protein is CASSPPGGIPNLNTEAFF. The CDR3 DNA reads as TGTGCCAGCAGTCCCCCCGGGGGGATCCCAAACCTGAACACTGAAGCTTTCTTT.

This clone was counted only a few times. The sample has other DNA sequences that encode this CDR3 too. The J gene is TRBJ1-1, the V gene TRBV6-1, with TRBD1 as a possible D gene (6 bases). In germline, CDR1 is MNHNS, CDR2 SASEGT. V was clipped by 0 bases and J by 8 bases, with 16 bases between them. The CDR3 is made up of 15 amino acids. CDR3 loop: CASSEAGPAQGEAFF. Written as DNA, the CDR3 is TGTGCCAGCAGTGAAGCGGGGCCGGCCCAGGGGGAAGCTTTCTTT.

The chain carries TRBV6-1 and TRBJ1-5; possible D gene TRBD1, 5 bases. The CDR3 has 16 amino acids. Germline loops: CDR1 MNHNS, CDR2 SASEGT. Deletions cut 1 base from V and 1 base from J, with 11 bases between. The CDR3 DNA sequence: TGTGCCAGCAGTGAAGAAGTGGGGCCGAGCAATCAGCCCCAGCATTTT. Amino acid sequence: CASSEEVGPSNQPQHF.

The chain joins TRBV5-1 to TRBJ1-4, with D unresolved. CDR1 is SGHRS, CDR2 YFSETQ, per germline. The CDR3 is 15 residues long. V was shortened by 0 bases and J by 4 bases, with 10 bases between the two germline ends. CDR3 protein: CASSLDGRDNEKLFF. The DNA of the CDR3 is TGCGCCAGCAGCTTGGATGGACGGGATAATGAAAAACTGTTTTTT.

This clone showed up just a few times. The J gene is TRBJ2-3, the V gene TRBV9; D may match TRBD1 or TRBD2 (5 bases each). The germline V gene encodes CDR1 SGDLS and CDR2 YYNGEE. V was pared by 4 bases and J by 6 bases, with 24 bases between. This CDR3 is built from 17 residues. CDR3 region: CASSPEGRKRGSDTQYF. CDR3 coding DNA: TGTGCCAGCAGCCCTGAGGGACGGAAACGGGGATCGGATACGCAGTATTTT.

This chain connects TRBV7-2 to TRBJ1-5, with D perhaps matching TRBD1 (6 bases). Germline V gene sequence: CDR1 SGHTA, CDR2 FQGNSA. Trimming cost V 1 base and J 6 bases, with 13 bases left between them. The CDR3 totals 15 residues. CDR3 bases: TGTGCCAGCAGCTTAGGGTCAGGGGAGGCTCAGCCCCAGCATTTT. It specifies CASSLGSGEAQPQHF. Complete variable domain (other parts from reference TRBV7-2 and TRBJ1-5): GAGVSQSPSNKVTEKGKDVELRCDPISGHTALYWYRQSLGQGLEFLIYFQGNSAPDKSGLPSDRFSAERTGGSVSTLTIQRTQQEDSAVYLCASSLGSGEAQPQHFGDGTRLSIL.

The chain recombines TRBV11-2 with TRBJ2-7; D might be TRBD1 (7 bases). Trimming removed 4 bases at V and 3 bases at J, with 19 bases between. The CDR3 length is 16 residues. Germline loops: CDR1 SGHAT, CDR2 FQNNGV. CDR3 sequence (DNA): TGTGCCAGCAGCTCTTTACGTAGACAGGGAGGCTACGAGCAGTACTTC. Amino acids: CASSSLRRQGGYEQYF. Together with reference TRBV11-2 and TRBJ2-7, the CDR3 gives the full variable domain: EAGVAQSPRYKIIEKRQSVAFWCNPISGHATLYWYQQILGQGPKLLIQFQNNGVVDDSQLPKDRFSAERLKGVDSTLKIQPAKLEDSAVYLCASSSLRRQGGYEQYFGPGTRLTVT.

This chain joins TRBV5-5 and TRBJ2-2, with 7 bases matching TRBD1. This CDR3 is built from 14 residues. V shed 7 bases and J 5 bases; nucleotides not matched to a gene: 8. Germline CDR1 SGHKS, CDR2 YYEKEE (reference sequence). Written as DNA, the CDR3 is TGTGCCAGCGGTCGACAGGGTGGAACCGGGGAGCTGTTTTTT. It is translated as CASGRQGGTGELFF. Variable domain in full (rest from reference TRBV5-5 and TRBJ2-2): DAGVTQSPTHLIKTRGQQVTLRCSPISGHKSVSWYQQVLGQGPQFIFQYYEKEERGRGNFPDRFSARQFPNYSSELNVNALLLGDSALYLCASGRQGGTGELFFGEGSRLTVL.

This clone showed up just once. This chain joins TRBV28 and TRBJ2-7; D remains ambiguous. Trimming removed 5 bases at V and 0 bases at J, with 23 bases between. The CDR3 is 18 residues long. The germline gives CDR1 MDHEN, CDR2 SYDVKM. The CDR3 here is CASSPQPYRIRSSYEQYF. For the CDR3, the DNA is TGTGCCAGCAGTCCACAACCTTACCGGATTAGGAGCTCCTACGAGCAGTACTTC.

This rearrangement joins TRBV19 to TRBJ2-7; D call uncertain. Germline V gene lookup returns CDR1 LNHDA and CDR2 SQIVND (reference sequence). V lost 5 bases, J lost 2 bases, and 19 bases lay in between. The CDR3 is 16 residues long. The chain's CDR3 is CASSQASKRKTYEQYF. The CDR3 nucleotides read TGTGCCAGTAGTCAGGCTTCTAAACGGAAAACCTACGAGCAGTACTTC.

A few counts support this clone. The J gene is TRBJ2-7, the V gene TRBV19, with TRBD1 matching over 7 bases. The germline gives CDR1 LNHDA, CDR2 SQIVND (reference sequence). Trimming took 5 bases from V and 3 from J; bases not matched to a gene: 7. The CDR3 is 14 residues long. The CDR3 nucleotides are TGTGCCAGTAGTGCAGGGGGTTACGGCTACGAGCAGTACTTC. Residues: CASSAGGYGYEQYF.

The chain has TRBV12-5 and TRBJ1-5; 8 nucleotides agree with TRBD1. The trim removed 6 bases at V and 4 bases at J, leaving 8 bases unmatched. CDR1 is LGHNT, CDR2 FRNRAP, per germline. The CDR3 contains 15 residues. The CDR3 DNA follows: TGTGCTAGTGGCAGGGGCACAGGGGGTAATCAGCCCCAGCATTTT. It yields the protein CASGRGTGGNQPQHF.

The V gene is TRBV11-2, the J gene TRBJ1-2; D gene unclear. CDR3 size: 15 residues. The V end lost 5 bases, the J end lost 5 bases, and 18 bases lay between the germline ends. Per the germline V gene, CDR1 is SGHAT and CDR2 is FQNNGV. The CDR3 coding sequence is TGTGCCAGCAGCGGAGTCCGTCACCCCTCGTATGGCTACACCTTC. This codes for CASSGVRHPSYGYTF.

The V call is TRBV9, the J call TRBJ2-3; 13 nucleotides line up with TRBD2. The CDR3 totals 16 residues. The trim removed 1 base at V and 4 bases at J, leaving 3 bases unmatched. Germline lookup yields CDR1 SGDLS and CDR2 YYNGEE. The CDR3 protein is CASSVSGTSGADTQYF. CDR3 DNA: TGTGCCAGCAGCGTATCCGGGACTAGCGGGGCAGATACGCAGTATTTT. The whole variable domain, filled in from reference TRBV9 and TRBJ2-3, reads DSGVTQTPKHLITATGQRVTLRCSPRSGDLSVYWYQQSLDQGLQFLIQYYNGEERAKGNILERFSAQQFPDLHSELNLSSLELGDSALYFCASSVSGTSGADTQYFGPGTRLTVL.